This T cell receptor (beta chain) emerged from a study of PD-1 blockade in classical Hodgkin lymphoma. Study outcomes and limitations: Compared with healthy donors, newly diagnosed patients reportedly showed lower baseline TCR diversity. Repertoires differed for reasons still undefined, possibly disease activity or prior therapy.

Of note for this clone: Its antigen is unidentified.

Noted time point: newly diagnosed, previously untreated cHL patient sample. The comparison group had newly diagnosed, previously untreated classical Hodgkin lymphoma. Germline loops: CDR1 MGHDK, CDR2 SYGVNS. The CDR3 covers 17 residues. Trimming took 5 bases from V and 7 from J; bases not matched to a gene: 15. This table comes from immunoSEQ multiplex PCR, and its TCRdb copy is limited to in-frame clones, with some not included. The data show around 26,000 clones, approximately 93% seen once. Sample: peripheral blood mononuclear cells (PBMCs). The rearrangement joins TRBV25-1 to TRBJ1-5; the match to TRBD1 covers 9 bases. This clonotype was sampled from a human donor with classical Hodgkin lymphoma. The CDR3 protein is CASSPNGGQGWRQPQHF. CDR3 in DNA: TGTGCCAGCAGTCCTAATGGAGGACAGGGGTGGCGGCAGCCCCAGCATTTT.